These 4 T cell receptor beta chains share one sample of origin, sequenced in a study of OX40 agonist ivuxolimab in advanced cancers. Assay used: immunoSEQ multiplex PCR; TCRdb lists only in-frame clones, some missing. The sample contains tens of thousands of clones, less than 95% of which appear only once. This specimen consisted of CD4+ or CD8+ T cells sorted from blood, obtained in a trial of the OX40 agonist ivuxolimab. The receptors were gathered from an adult with an advanced solid tumor such as melanoma, head and neck, liver or kidney cancer.

The V and J genes are TRBV5-1 and TRBJ2-5; D unclear. This CDR3 is 14 amino acids long. Trimming took off 1 base at V and 1 base at J, with 8 bases between the two ends. The V gene's germline CDR1 is SGHRS and CDR2 YFSETQ. CDR3 region: CASSLFIGQETQYF. CDR3 coding DNA: TGCGCCAGCAGCTTGTTTATAGGCCAAGAGACCCAGTACTTC.

This clone was seen just once. The genes are TRBV9 and TRBJ2-3; 11 nucleotides agree with TRBD2. Looked up from germline, CDR1 is SGDLS and CDR2 is YYNGEE. Germline trimming cut 4 bases from V and 2 bases from J; bases unmatched to any gene: 9. The CDR3 loop spans 17 amino acids. The CDR3 sequence is CASSPHRLAGTTDTQYF. In DNA, the CDR3 is TGTGCCAGCAGCCCCCATCGACTAGCGGGGACCACAGATACGCAGTATTTT.

The rearrangement links TRBV5-4 to TRBJ2-1; tentative D call: TRBD1 (5 bases). The CDR3 is 14 amino acids. Per germline, CDR1 SGHNT and CDR2 YYREEE (reference sequence). The germline V and J ends were trimmed by 2 bases and 9 bases, with 15 bases remaining between them. The CDR3, as DNA: TGTGCCAGCAGCTTAGCCAGGGAAGCGAGTGAGCAGTTCTTC. Translation: CASSLAREASEQFF.

The chain is built from TRBV27 and TRBJ1-1, with 9 positions matching TRBD1. The CDR3 runs to 13 residues. Germline V CDR1 and CDR2: MNHEY, SMNVEV (reference sequence). The J segment lost 4 bases and the V segment lost 4 bases, leaving 1 base of the junction unmatched. For the CDR3, the DNA is TGTGCCAGCAGTTGGGGACAGGGCACTGAAGCTTTCTTT. Residues: CASSWGQGTEAFF.